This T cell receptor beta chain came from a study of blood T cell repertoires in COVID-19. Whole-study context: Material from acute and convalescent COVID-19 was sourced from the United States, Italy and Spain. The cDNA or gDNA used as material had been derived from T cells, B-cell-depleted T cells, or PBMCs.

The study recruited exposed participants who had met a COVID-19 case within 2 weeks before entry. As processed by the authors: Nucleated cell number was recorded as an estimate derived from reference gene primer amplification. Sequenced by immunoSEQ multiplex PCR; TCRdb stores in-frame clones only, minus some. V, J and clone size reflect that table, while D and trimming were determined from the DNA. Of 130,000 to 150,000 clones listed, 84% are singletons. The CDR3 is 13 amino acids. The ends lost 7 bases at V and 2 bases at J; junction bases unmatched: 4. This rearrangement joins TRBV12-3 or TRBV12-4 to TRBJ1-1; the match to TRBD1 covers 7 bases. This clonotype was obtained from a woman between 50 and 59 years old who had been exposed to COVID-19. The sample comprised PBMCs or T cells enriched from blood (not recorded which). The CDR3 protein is CASTTGSNTEAFF. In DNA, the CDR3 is TGTGCCAGCACGACAGGGAGTAACACTGAAGCTTTCTTT.